A single sample gave rise to the 15 T cell receptor beta chains below, sequenced in a study of response to subunit inactivated influenza vaccine. TCRdb re-called the RT-PCR reads through MiXCR, storing one row per CDR3 protein. The repertoire includes over 650,000 distinct CDR3 sequences, 18% of them detected once, and roughly 10% sits in the top ten. Sequences were derived from PBMCs from blood, sampled 4 to 6 days after vaccination. The receptors were sampled from a man aged 45-65 years who received an inactivated influenza vaccine.

This clonotype has only a few counts. The chain carries TRBV5-1 and TRBJ2-7; 7 bases are a match to TRBD1. The CDR3 is 13 amino acids. V lost 1 base and J lost 5; bases outside the gene matches: 3. The germline V gene has CDR1 SGHRS and CDR2 YFSETQ. The DNA for the CDR3 is TGCGCCAGCAGCTTGACAGGGGTCAACGAGCAGTACTTC. As protein: CASSLTGVNEQYF.

This chain uses TRBV6-1 with TRBJ1-2, with unresolved D. Germline assignment: CDR1 MNHNS and CDR2 SASEGT. This CDR3 contains 15 residues. V was cut by 4 bases and J by 1 base, with 13 bases left in between. CDR3 sequence reads: CASSGYRDYNYGYTF. DNA for the CDR3: TGTGCCAGCAGTGGATACAGAGACTATAACTATGGCTACACCTTC.

This chain uses TRBV20-1 with TRBJ2-5, with 7 bases that match TRBD2. The CDR3 is 12 amino acids. V dropped 6 bases and J dropped 5; count of bases not matched to a gene: 6. CDR1 DFQATT and CDR2 SNEGSKA come from the germline V gene (reference sequence). The CDR3 here is CSAGREFETQYF. In nucleotides, the CDR3 is TGCAGTGCGGGGCGGGAGTTTGAGACCCAGTACTTC.

This clonotype was counted only a few times. V usage is TRBV30 and J usage is TRBJ1-1, with D perhaps TRBD1 (5 bases). Germline-derived CDR1 and CDR2 are GTSNPN and SVGIG (reference sequence). V was shortened by 0 bases and J by 10 bases, with 27 bases between the two germline ends. There are 17 residues in the CDR3. CDR3 loop: CAWSVLGRAAREVGAFF. The CDR3 DNA sequence: TGTGCCTGGAGTGTATTGGGGCGTGCAGCCAGGGAAGTCGGAGCTTTCTTT.

This clonotype was counted between two and nine times. The chain links TRBV9 to TRBJ1-2; 8 bases match TRBD1. Losses at the gene ends were 4 bases for V and 4 bases for J; bases not matched to a gene: 3. The CDR3 length is 13 residues. The germline gives CDR1 SGDLS, CDR2 YYNGEE. The CDR3 nucleotides are TGTGCCAGCAGCCCGACAGGGGTCTATGGCTACACCTTC. It encodes CASSPTGVYGYTF.

This rearrangement joins TRBV11-2 to TRBJ2-7; D ambiguous. Germline V gene sequence: CDR1 SGHAT, CDR2 FQNNGV. V was trimmed by 7 bases and J by 4 bases, leaving 17 bases between them. This CDR3 is 14 amino acids long. DNA for the CDR3: TGTGCCAGCACCCTACCGGGTTCTGGTTACGAGCAGTACTTC. Its protein product is CASTLPGSGYEQYF.

This clonotype occurred a few times. This chain links TRBV28 with TRBJ2-7, with unresolved D. The CDR3 is made up of 13 amino acids. CDR1 and CDR2 from the germline V gene are MDHEN and SYDVKM. V was cut by 2 bases and J by 5 bases, with 10 bases left in between. The DNA of the CDR3 is TGTGCCAGCAGTTTAGAGTTATCCAACGAGCAGTACTTC. Encoded protein: CASSLELSNEQYF.

The rearrangement joins TRBV4-2 to TRBJ2-1, with 8 positions matching TRBD1. Trimming cost V 2 bases and J 2 bases; bases outside gene matches: 14. The CDR3 has 19 residues. The germline V gene has CDR1 LGHNA and CDR2 YNFKEQ. CDR3 bases: TGTGCCAGCAGCCAACCGACAGGGGACGACTTCCTTCCCTACAATGAGCAGTTCTTC. Protein: CASSQPTGDDFLPYNEQFF.

Many counts were recorded for this clonotype. V gene TRBV5-5 combines with J gene TRBJ2-1; D is unresolved. V was trimmed by 2 bases and J by 6 bases, leaving 9 bases between them. In germline, CDR1 is SGHKS, CDR2 YYEKEE (reference sequence). This CDR3 is built from 13 residues. This CDR3 reads CASSFTNFNEQFF. In DNA form, the CDR3 reads TGTGCCAGCAGCTTTACGAATTTCAATGAGCAGTTCTTC. Based on the CDR3 plus reference TRBV5-5 and TRBJ2-1, the full variable domain is DAGVTQSPTHLIKTRGQQVTLRCSPISGHKSVSWYQQVLGQGPQFIFQYYEKEERGRGNFPDRFSARQFPNYSSELNVNALLLGDSALYLCASSFTNFNEQFFGPGTRLTVL.

There are a few counts of this clonotype. V gene TRBV4-1 combines with J gene TRBJ2-1; TRBD1 agrees at 9 bases. The CDR3 is 16 amino acids. Looked up from germline, CDR1 is MGHRA and CDR2 is YSYEKL. The V and J ends lost 4 bases and 1 base, in that order; junction bases with no gene match: 5. This chain's CDR3 is CASSPTQGASYNEQFF. The DNA for the CDR3 is TGCGCCAGCAGCCCGACACAGGGGGCGTCCTACAATGAGCAGTTCTTC.

This sequence joins TRBV7-6 and TRBJ2-3; TRBD2 is a possible D gene (5 bases). Germline CDR1 and CDR2: SGHVS and FNYEAQ. Trimming stripped 4 bases from V and 7 bases from J, with 15 bases between. The length of the CDR3 is 14 residues. CDR3: CASSSRADGNTQYF. In DNA, the CDR3 is TGTGCCAGCAGCTCCCGGGCCGACGGGAATACGCAGTATTTT.

In this sample, this clonotype turned up many times. V gene TRBV5-1 combines with J gene TRBJ2-1, with 12 positions matching TRBD1. The length of the CDR3 is 18 residues. The V segment lost 3 bases and the J segment 2 bases; nucleotides outside the gene matches: 9. Germline CDR1 reads SGHRS; CDR2 reads YFSETQ. The CDR3 protein is CASSSKGGQGATYNEQFF. The CDR3 DNA is TGCGCCAGCAGCTCCAAAGGGGGACAGGGGGCCACCTACAATGAGCAGTTCTTC.

This chain links TRBV9 with TRBJ2-1, with 7 bases that match TRBD1. CDR1 and CDR2 from the germline V gene are SGDLS and YYNGEE. V dropped 5 bases and J dropped 15; count of bases not matched to a gene: 14. This CDR3 has 13 amino acids. The DNA for the CDR3 is TGTGCCAGCAGTGCCTCGGACAGGTCGGTGCTGTTCTTC. Protein sequence: CASSASDRSVLFF.

This clonotype has just a few counts. The rearrangement uses TRBV20-1 and TRBJ2-7; 10 nucleotides align to TRBD2. The germline gives CDR1 DFQATT, CDR2 SNEGSKA (reference sequence). The ends lost 5 bases at V and 3 bases at J; junction bases unmatched: 13. This CDR3 has 16 amino acids. CDR3 region: CSAPDASGTSDYEQYF. CDR3 nucleotides: TGCAGTGCTCCCGACGCCTCCGGGACTAGCGACTACGAGCAGTACTTC.

This clonotype was seen repeatedly, ten times or more. This chain connects TRBV18 to TRBJ2-7, with 8 positions matching TRBD1. Germline-derived CDR1 and CDR2 are KGHSH and LQKENI. The CDR3 loop spans 14 amino acids. With 2 bases clipped from V and 6 bases from J, the junction kept 6 bases outside the gene matches. The CDR3 region is CASSPGQGLSEQYF. The CDR3, as DNA: TGTGCCAGCTCACCAGGACAGGGTCTGAGCGAGCAGTACTTC.